The source of this T cell receptor beta chain is a study of cytomegalovirus exposure and HLA in healthy donors. The CDR3 is made up of 14 amino acids. Per the germline V gene, CDR1 is SGDLS and CDR2 is YYNGEE. The ends were cut back, 4 bases at V and 1 base at J, with 11 bases in the middle. The PCR made use of 60 Vbeta and 13 Jbeta primers. The assay was immunoSEQ multiplex PCR, and TCRdb's table has in-frame clones only and misses some. The table includes some 120,000 clones, about 80% detected once. General study points: According to an earlier analysis, most TCR beta V segments yielded productive rearrangements about 90% or about 30% of the time.

In regard to this clone: Its specificity is unknown.

This TCR was sampled from a man aged 25-45 years in good health and CMV-seronegative. The sequenced sample was PBMCs. The rearrangement uses TRBV9 and TRBJ1-1, with D tentatively TRBD1 (6 bases). The CDR3 spells CASSPGTQNTEAFF. The CDR3 DNA reads TGTGCCAGCAGCCCCGGGACACAGAACACTGAAGCTTTCTTT.